This record concerns one TCR beta chain sequence. Its antigen is as yet unknown. This may arise from a read error, as a much more abundant clone is one base away. This sample was included in a study of response to subunit inactivated influenza vaccine. Each CDR3 protein gets one entry after TCRdb re-called the RT-PCR reads with MiXCR. The data hold under 850,000 distinct CDR3 sequences, with about 18% observed a single time. The CDR3 loop spans 13 amino acids. The V end lost 0 bases, the J end lost 0 bases, and 3 bases lay between the germline ends. Germline loops: CDR1 SGHRS, CDR2 YFSETQ. Findings of the study overall: That few new T cells are recruited by each seasonal influenza vaccination was the authors' suggestion.

Here the sequenced sample was PBMCs from blood, taken more than 4 days after vaccination. The TCR comes from a man aged 45-60 years who received an inactivated influenza vaccine. The rearrangement joins TRBV5-1 to TRBJ2-5; D is ambiguous. Here the CDR3 DNA reads TGCGCCAGCAGCTTGGAAAACCAAGAGACCCAGTACTTC. It yields the protein CASSLENQETQYF.